This TCR beta chain was captured by sequencing in a study of cytomegalovirus exposure and HLA in healthy donors. The PCR used 60 Vbeta and 13 Jbeta primers. Sequenced by immunoSEQ multiplex PCR; TCRdb stores in-frame clones only, minus some. The table includes some 150,000 clones, approximately 78% detected once. CDR3 length: 15 amino acids. Germline assignment: CDR1 SGHAT and CDR2 FQNNGV. Germline trimming cut 4 bases from V and 5 bases from J; bases unmatched to any gene: 7. This clone has only a few counts. J is TRBJ2-3 and V is TRBV11-2; 9 bases map to TRBD1. Sequenced sample: PBMCs. This TCR derives from a man aged 18 to 35 in good health and CMV-seropositive. The CDR3 here is CASSWGTGLKDTQYF. The CDR3 DNA sequence: TGTGCCAGCAGCTGGGGGACAGGGCTAAAAGATACGCAGTATTTT.